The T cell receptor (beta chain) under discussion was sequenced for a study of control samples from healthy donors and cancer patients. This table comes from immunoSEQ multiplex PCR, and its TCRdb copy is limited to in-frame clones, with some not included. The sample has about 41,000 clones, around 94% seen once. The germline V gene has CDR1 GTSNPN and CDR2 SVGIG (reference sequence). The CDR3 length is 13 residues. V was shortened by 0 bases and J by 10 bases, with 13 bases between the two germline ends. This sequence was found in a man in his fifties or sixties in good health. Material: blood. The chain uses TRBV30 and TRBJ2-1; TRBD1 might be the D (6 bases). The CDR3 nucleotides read TGTGCCTGGAGTGTCATGGCAGGGGACGAGCAGTTCTTC. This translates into CAWSVMAGDEQFF.